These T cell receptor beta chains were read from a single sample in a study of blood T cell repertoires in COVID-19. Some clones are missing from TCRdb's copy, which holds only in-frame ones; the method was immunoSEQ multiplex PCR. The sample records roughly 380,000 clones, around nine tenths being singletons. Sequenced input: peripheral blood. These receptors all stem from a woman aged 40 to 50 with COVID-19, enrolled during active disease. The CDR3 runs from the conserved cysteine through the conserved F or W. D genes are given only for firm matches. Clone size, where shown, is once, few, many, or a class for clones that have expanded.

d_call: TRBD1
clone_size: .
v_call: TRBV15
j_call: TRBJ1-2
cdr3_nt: TGTGCCACCAGCATTGGGACAGGGACTAACTATGGCTACACCTTC
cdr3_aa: CATSIGTGTNYGYTF

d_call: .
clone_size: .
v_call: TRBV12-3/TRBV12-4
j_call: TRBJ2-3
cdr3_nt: TGTGCCAGCAGTTTGAGGATCACAGATACGCAGTATTTT
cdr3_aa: CASSLRITDTQYF

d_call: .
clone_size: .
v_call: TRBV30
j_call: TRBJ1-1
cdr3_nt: TGTGCCTGGAGTGATGGGGGCGCTGGGATTGAAGCTTTCTTT
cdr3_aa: CAWSDGGAGIEAFF

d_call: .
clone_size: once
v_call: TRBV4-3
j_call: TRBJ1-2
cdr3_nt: TGCGCCAGCAGCCAAGTTCAGGGATTAAACAATGGCTACACCTTC
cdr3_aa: CASSQVQGLNNGYTF

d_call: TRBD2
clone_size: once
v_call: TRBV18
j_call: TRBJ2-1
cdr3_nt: TGTGCCAGCTCTCTTGGTACCGGACTAGCGGGAGGAGGTGAGCAGTTCTTC
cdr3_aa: CASSLGTGLAGGGEQFF

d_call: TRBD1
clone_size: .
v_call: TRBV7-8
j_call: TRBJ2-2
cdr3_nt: TGTGCCAGCAGAGAGGACAGGGTTTACACCGGGGAGCTGTTTTTT
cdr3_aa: CASREDRVYTGELFF

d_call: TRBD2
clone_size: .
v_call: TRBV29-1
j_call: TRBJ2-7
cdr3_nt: TGCAGCGGGGGATCCCTAGCGGGAGGCGAGCAGTACTTC
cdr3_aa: CSGGSLAGGEQYF

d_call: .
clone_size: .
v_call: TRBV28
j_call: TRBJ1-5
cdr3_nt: TGTGCCAGCAGTTTGGAGCGTCGGAGAGCTCTGAATCAGCCCCAGCATTTT
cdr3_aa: CASSLERRRALNQPQHF

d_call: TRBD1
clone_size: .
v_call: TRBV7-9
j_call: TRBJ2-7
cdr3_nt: TGTGCCAGCAGCCAAAGACGACAGGGGGCTGAGCAGTACTTC
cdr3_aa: CASSQRRQGAEQYF

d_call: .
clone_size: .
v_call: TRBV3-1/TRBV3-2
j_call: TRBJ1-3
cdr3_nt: TGTGCCAGCAGCCCCCGGGGGTTTGCCTCTGGAAACACCATATATTTT
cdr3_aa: CASSPRGFASGNTIYF

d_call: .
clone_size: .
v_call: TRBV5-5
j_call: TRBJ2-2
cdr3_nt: TGTGCCAGCAGCTTGTCTGGGGGCCCCGGGGAGCTGTTTTTT
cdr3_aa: CASSLSGGPGELFF

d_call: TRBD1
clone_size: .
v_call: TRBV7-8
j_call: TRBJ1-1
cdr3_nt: TGTGCCAGCAGCTACGGGACAGGGAGGACTGAAGCTTTCTTT
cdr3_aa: CASSYGTGRTEAFF

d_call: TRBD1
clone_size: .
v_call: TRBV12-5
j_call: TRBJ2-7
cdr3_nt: TGTGCTAGGGCCACGGGACAGGGTATCCACGAGCAGTACTTC
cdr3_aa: CARATGQGIHEQYF

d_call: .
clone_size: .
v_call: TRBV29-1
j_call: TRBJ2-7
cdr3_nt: TGCAGCGCCACCTGGGCGAGCCCTGGCGAGCAGTACTTC
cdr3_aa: CSATWASPGEQYF

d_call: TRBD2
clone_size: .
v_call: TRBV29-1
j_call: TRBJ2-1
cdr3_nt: TGCAGCGCCAAAACAACTAGCGGATTTTACAATGAGCAGTTCTTC
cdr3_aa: CSAKTTSGFYNEQFF

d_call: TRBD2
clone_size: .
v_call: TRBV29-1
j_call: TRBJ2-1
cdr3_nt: TGCAGCGTTTCCCGGGGAGCGGGGGCCCCCGGCAGTGAGCAGTTCTTC
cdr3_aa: CSVSRGAGAPGSEQFF

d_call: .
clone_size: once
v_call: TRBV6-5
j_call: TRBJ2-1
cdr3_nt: TGTGCCAGCAGGTCGGGGCCTAGGGGGTCAGAGCAGTTCTTC
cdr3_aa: CASRSGPRGSEQFF

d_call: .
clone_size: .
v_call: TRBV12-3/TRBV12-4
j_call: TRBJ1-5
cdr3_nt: TGTGCCAGCAACGACGGGGGCAATCAGCCCCAGCATTTT
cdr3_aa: CASNDGGNQPQHF

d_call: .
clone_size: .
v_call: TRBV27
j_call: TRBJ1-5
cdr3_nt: TGTGCCAGCAGTTCTATGGTAGAGCAGCCCCAGCATTTT
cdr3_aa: CASSSMVEQPQHF

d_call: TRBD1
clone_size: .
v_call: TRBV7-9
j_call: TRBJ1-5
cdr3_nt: TGTGCCAGCAGCTTAGCTGGGACAGGGGTGGCTCAGCCCCAGCATTTT
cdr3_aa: CASSLAGTGVAQPQHF

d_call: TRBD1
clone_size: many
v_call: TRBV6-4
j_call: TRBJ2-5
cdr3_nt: TGTGCCAGCAGTGAAGGACAGGGGGCTCAAGAGACCCAGTACTTC
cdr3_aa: CASSEGQGAQETQYF

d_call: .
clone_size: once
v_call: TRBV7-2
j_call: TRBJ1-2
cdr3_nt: TGTGCCAGCAGCTCCCCGCCGGGTCCGGGTGTAGTCCATGGCTACACCTTC
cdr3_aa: CASSSPPGPGVVHGYTF

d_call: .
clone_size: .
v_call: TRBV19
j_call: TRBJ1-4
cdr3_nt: TGTGCCAGTAGGTTTCCAGGTTCCAATGAAAAACTGTTTTTT
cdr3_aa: CASRFPGSNEKLFF

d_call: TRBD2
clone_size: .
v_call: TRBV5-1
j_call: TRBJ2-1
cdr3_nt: TGCGCCAGCAGCTACTTGACTAGCGGGAGGGGAAATGAGCAGTTCTTC
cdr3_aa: CASSYLTSGRGNEQFF

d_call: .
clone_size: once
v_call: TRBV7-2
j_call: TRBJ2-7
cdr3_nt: TGTGCCAGCAGCTTAACAACAGGGAGTGGCGAGCAGTACTTC
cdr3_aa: CASSLTTGSGEQYF

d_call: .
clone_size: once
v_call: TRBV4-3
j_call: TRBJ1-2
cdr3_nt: TGCGCCAGCAGCCAAGATAGTCGTGGAGCGGGGCGAGGCTACACCTTC
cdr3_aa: CASSQDSRGAGRGYTF

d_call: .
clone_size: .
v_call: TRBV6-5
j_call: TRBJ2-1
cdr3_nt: TGTGCCAGCAGCCCCGGGGTGCACAATGAGCAGTTCTTC
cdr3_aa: CASSPGVHNEQFF

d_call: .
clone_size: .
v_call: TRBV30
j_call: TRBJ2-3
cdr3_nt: TGTGCCTGGAGTGGGGCGTACTCAGATACGCAGTATTTT
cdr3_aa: CAWSGAYSDTQYF

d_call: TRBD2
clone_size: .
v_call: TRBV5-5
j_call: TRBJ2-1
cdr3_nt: TGTGCCAGCAGCAGCTCTAGCGGTTATTACAATGAGCAGTTCTTC
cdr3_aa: CASSSSSGYYNEQFF

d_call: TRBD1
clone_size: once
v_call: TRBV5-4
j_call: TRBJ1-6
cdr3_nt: TGTGCCAGCAGCTCGACAGGGGTTGGGGCACCCCTCCACTTT
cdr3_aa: CASSSTGVGAPLHF

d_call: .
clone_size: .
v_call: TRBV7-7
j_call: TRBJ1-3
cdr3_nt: TGTGCTAGCAGCCTCGACAGGGGAAACACCATATATTTT
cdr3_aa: CASSLDRGNTIYF

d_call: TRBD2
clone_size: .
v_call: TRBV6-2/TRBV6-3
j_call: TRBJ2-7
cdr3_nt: TGTGCCAGCAGTTTCCCCGGGACTAGCGGGAGGGCCTACGAGCAGTACTTC
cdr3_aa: CASSFPGTSGRAYEQYF